A single sample is the source of the 27 T cell receptor beta chains below, sequenced in a study of cytomegalovirus exposure and HLA in healthy donors. The PCR ran on 60 Vbeta and 13 Jbeta primers. Profiled with immunoSEQ multiplex PCR; TCRdb holds only in-frame clones, not every one. The data contain 150,000 or so clones, over 75% of them singletons. Material: PBMCs. The receptors shown here come from a man younger than 30 in good health and CMV-seropositive.

The chain carries TRBV5-6 and TRBJ1-3; D is ambiguous. The CDR3 is made up of 15 amino acids. V lost 1 base and J lost 4, with 12 bases in between. CDR1 SGHDT and CDR2 YYEEEE come from the germline V gene. The CDR3 region is CASSLWAGRGNTIYF. The CDR3 bases are TGTGCCAGCAGCTTGTGGGCTGGGCGCGGAAACACCATATATTTT. Filled out from reference TRBV5-6 and TRBJ1-3, the complete variable domain reads DAGVTQSPTHLIKTRGQQVTLRCSPKSGHDTVSWYQQALGQGPQFIFQYYEEEERQRGNFPDRFSGHQFPNYSSELNVNALLLGDSALYLCASSLWAGRGNTIYFGEGSWLTVV.

The J gene is TRBJ1-2, the V gene TRBV14; the match to TRBD1 covers 7 bases. Germline V gives CDR1 SGHDN, CDR2 FVKESK. V trimming: 1 base; J trimming: 4 bases; junction bases outside the gene matches: 9. CDR3 size: 16 residues. The CDR3, as DNA: TGTGCCAGCAGCCAAGTGGCAGGGGGTAACGTCTATGGCTACACCTTC. Translation gives CASSQVAGGNVYGYTF. Supplemented by reference TRBV14 and TRBJ1-2, the full variable domain reads EAGVTQFPSHSVIEKGQTVTLRCDPISGHDNLYWYRRVMGKEIKFLLHFVKESKQDESGMPNNRFLAERTGGTYSTLKVQPAELEDSGVYFCASSQVAGGNVYGYTFGSGTRLTVV.

The chain couples TRBV27 to TRBJ2-3; perhaps TRBD2 as D (6 bases). The CDR3 covers 13 residues. Germline V gene data show CDR1 as MNHEY and CDR2 as SMNVEV (reference sequence). V was trimmed by 4 bases and J by 3 bases, leaving 8 bases between them. The CDR3 nucleotides are TGTGCCAGCAGTTACCGGGGGACAGATACGCAGTATTTT. Translating gives CASSYRGTDTQYF.

V gene TRBV19 combines with J gene TRBJ2-7, with no clear D. The CDR3 totals 13 residues. Germline V gives CDR1 LNHDA, CDR2 SQIVND (reference sequence). V was shortened by 3 bases and J by 1 base, with 7 bases between the two germline ends. The CDR3 loop is CASSIYASYEQYF. The CDR3 DNA reads TGTGCCAGTAGTATCTACGCGTCCTACGAGCAGTACTTC.

This clone was seen just once. The rearrangement joins TRBV5-4 to TRBJ2-5; 7 bases line up with TRBD2. V was clipped by 5 bases and J by 5 bases; unmatched bases: 9. Germline V gene data show CDR1 as SGHNT and CDR2 as YYREEE (reference sequence). This CDR3 has 14 amino acids. As DNA, the CDR3 is TGTGCCAGCAGTAACAAGCGGGGAGGGGAGACCCAGTACTTC. Translating gives CASSNKRGGETQYF.

The V call is TRBV30, the J call TRBJ2-7; no clear D gene. Looked up from germline, CDR1 is GTSNPN and CDR2 is SVGIG (reference sequence). The CDR3 covers 11 residues. V lost 2 bases and J lost 2, with 4 bases in between. For the CDR3, the DNA is TGTGCCTGGAGTTTAGCCTACGAGCAGTACTTC. Translated: CAWSLAYEQYF.

The chain carries TRBV18 and TRBJ1-2; weak D call: TRBD1 (5 bases). The CDR3 length is 14 residues. Germline V gene sequence: CDR1 KGHSH, CDR2 LQKENI. V dropped 3 bases and J dropped 4 bases, with 12 bases sitting between them. The CDR3 nucleotides are TGTGCCAGCTCACCCAGGGCTGTGTCCTATGGCTACACCTTC. Protein product: CASSPRAVSYGYTF.

This clone was picked up one time. V and J are TRBV6-5 and TRBJ1-5; the D is unclear. The V end was cut by 8 bases, the J end by 0 bases, with 11 bases between. Germline V gives CDR1 MNHEY, CDR2 SVGAGI. The CDR3 is made up of 14 amino acids. CDR3 region: CASGRGNSNQPQHF. CDR3 nucleotides: TGTGCCAGCGGCCGCGGCAATAGCAATCAGCCCCAGCATTTT.

This sequence joins TRBV10-2 and TRBJ1-1, with D unclear. The V end was cut by 4 bases, the J end by 0 bases, with 9 bases between. Germline values: CDR1 WSHSY, CDR2 SAAADI. The CDR3 is made up of 14 amino acids. The CDR3, as DNA: TGCGCCAGCAGTGGACGGGTGCTGAACACTGAAGCTTTCTTT. Protein sequence: CASSGRVLNTEAFF.

The chain employs TRBV9 and TRBJ2-1; TRBD2 matches at 13 bases. The CDR3 has 17 amino acids. Looked up from germline, CDR1 is SGDLS and CDR2 is YYNGEE. The V gene end was trimmed by 0 bases and the J gene end by 7 bases; junction bases not matched to a gene: 7. CDR3 nucleotide sequence: TGTGCCAGCAGCGTAGCCTTACTAGCGGGGGGGCGTAATGAGCAGTTCTTC. Its translation is CASSVALLAGGRNEQFF.

V usage is TRBV19 and J usage is TRBJ2-5; weak D call: TRBD1 (6 bases). The DNA matches TRBJ2-7 better at its end, which makes the J call doubtful. The germline gives CDR1 LNHDA, CDR2 SQIVND (reference sequence). The CDR3 runs 15 residues. CDR3 protein: CASSERYRDLYEQYF. As DNA, the CDR3 is TGTGCCAGTAGTGAACGATACAGGGATCTATACGAGCAGTACTTC.

The V call is TRBV5-4, the J call TRBJ2-2, with a possible D match to TRBD1 (6 bases). This CDR3 has 15 residues. Germline V gene lookup returns CDR1 SGHNT and CDR2 YYREEE (reference sequence). Trimming took 4 bases from V and 2 from J, leaving 12 bases between them. The DNA for the CDR3 is TGTGCCAGCAGCGGGCCGGGACAAAACACCGGGGAGCTGTTTTTT. This codes for CASSGPGQNTGELFF.

A single count supports this clone. J is TRBJ2-3 and V is TRBV5-4; TRBD1 aligns across 7 bases. There are 14 residues in the CDR3. CDR1 is SGHNT and CDR2 is YYREEE in the germline V gene (reference sequence). Trimming took 4 bases from V and 4 from J; bases not matched to a gene: 6. The CDR3 nucleotides are TGTGCCAGCAGCCAGGGACAGTGGCCAGATACGCAGTATTTT. Translation gives CASSQGQWPDTQYF.

This clone occurred once. This chain connects TRBV7-8 to TRBJ2-1, with a possible D match to TRBD1 (5 bases). The CDR3 spans 13 residues. Germline V gene lookup returns CDR1 SGHVS and CDR2 FQNEAQ. V was shortened by 3 bases and J by 2 bases, with 5 bases between the two germline ends. CDR3 residues: CASSLGPYNEQFF. CDR3 sequence (DNA): TGTGCCAGCAGCTTGGGGCCCTACAATGAGCAGTTCTTC.

The gene calls are TRBV2 and TRBJ1-5; D possibly corresponds to TRBD1 (6 bases). Germline CDR1 SNHLY, CDR2 FYNNEI. There are 14 residues in the CDR3. V was clipped by 2 bases and J by 5 bases, with 10 bases between them. This CDR3 reads CASSESYRDQPQHF. The CDR3 DNA sequence: TGTGCCAGCAGTGAAAGCTACAGGGATCAGCCCCAGCATTTT. Complete variable domain (other parts from reference TRBV2 and TRBJ1-5): EPEVTQTPSHQVTQMGQEVILRCVPISNHLYFYWYRQILGQKVEFLVSFYNNEISEKSEIFDDQFSVERPDGSNFTLKIRSTKLEDSAMYFCASSESYRDQPQHFGDGTRLSIL.

This clone was seen a single time. Other DNA sequences within the sample encode an identical CDR3. This chain connects TRBV29-1 to TRBJ2-7; D is possibly TRBD1 (6 bases). Trimming stripped 1 base from V and 7 bases from J, with 17 bases between. The germline V gene has CDR1 SQVTM and CDR2 ANQGSEA. The length of the CDR3 is 14 residues. The CDR3 reads CSVEGGVLGAEQYF. CDR3 in DNA: TGCAGCGTTGAAGGGGGAGTTCTGGGGGCTGAGCAGTACTTC.

This clone was seen a few times. V usage is TRBV19 and J usage is TRBJ1-1; D gene ambiguous. The CDR3 spans 11 residues. The germline CDR1 and CDR2 sequences are LNHDA and SQIVND (reference sequence). Trimming shortened V by 5 bases and J by 10 bases, and 11 bases separated the two germline ends. The CDR3 nucleotides read TGTGCCAGTAGTGGAGGGCCCGCAGCTTTCTTT. Its translation: CASSGGPAAFF.

The chain has TRBV6-1 and TRBJ2-7; 9 bases map to TRBD1. Germline lookup yields CDR1 MNHNS and CDR2 SASEGT. Germline trimming cut 0 bases from V and 4 bases from J; bases unmatched to any gene: 4. The CDR3 is made up of 15 amino acids. The CDR3 reads CASSEAPGQGYEQYF. CDR3 nucleotide sequence: TGTGCCAGCAGTGAAGCGCCGGGACAGGGTTACGAGCAGTACTTC.

The rearrangement joins TRBV7-6 to TRBJ2-7; 9 nucleotides align to TRBD1. There are 15 residues in the CDR3. Per the germline V gene, CDR1 is SGHVS and CDR2 is FNYEAQ. V dropped 2 bases and J dropped 1; count of bases not matched to a gene: 3. The CDR3 nucleotides read TGTGCCAGCAGCTTACTGGGACAGGGATCCTACGAGCAGTACTTC. Translation: CASSLLGQGSYEQYF.

The V gene is TRBV7-3, the J gene TRBJ1-2; 10 bases fit TRBD1. Germline V gives CDR1 SGHTA, CDR2 FQGTGA. V dropped 5 bases and J dropped 7; count of bases not matched to a gene: 4. The length of the CDR3 is 13 residues. The CDR3 sequence is CASSQGTGAGYTF. DNA for the CDR3: TGTGCCAGCAGCCAGGGGACAGGGGCTGGCTACACCTTC. The variable domain in full, with the rest retrieved from reference TRBV7-3 and TRBJ1-2, is GAGVSQTPSNKVTEKGKYVELRCDPISGHTALYWYRQSLGQGPEFLIYFQGTGAADDSGLPNDRFFAVRPEGSVSTLKIQRTERGDSAVYLCASSQGTGAGYTFGSGTRLTVV.

The J gene is TRBJ2-3, the V gene TRBV11-3; 8 bases match TRBD2. Germline V gene lookup returns CDR1 SGHNT and CDR2 YENEEA. This CDR3 has 17 residues. The V and J ends lost 8 bases and 0 bases, in that order; junction bases with no gene match: 13. CDR3: CASPRRGGHRSTDTQYF. The CDR3, as DNA: TGTGCCAGCCCCCGCCGGGGGGGGCACCGTAGCACAGATACGCAGTATTTT. The full variable domain, with the rest looked up from reference TRBV11-3 and TRBJ2-3, is EAGVVQSPRYKIIEKKQPVAFWCNPISGHNTLYWYLQNLGQGPELLIRYENEEAVDDSQLPKDRFSAERLKGVDSTLKIQPAELGDSAVYLCASPRRGGHRSTDTQYFGPGTRLTVL.

The chain uses TRBV10-1 and TRBJ2-1, with unresolved D. The CDR3 has 12 amino acids. Trimming pared 0 bases from V and 9 bases from J, leaving 6 bases between. From germline, CDR1 is WNHNN and CDR2 SYGVQD (reference sequence). CDR3 loop: CASSESSREQFF. Here the CDR3 DNA reads TGCGCCAGCAGTGAGTCTTCGCGTGAGCAGTTCTTC.

This chain joins TRBV6-1 and TRBJ2-7, with TRBD1 matching 9 bases. The CDR3 length is 14 residues. The trim removed 11 bases at V and 3 bases at J, leaving 11 bases unmatched. Germline-derived CDR1 and CDR2 are MNHNS and SASEGT. Written as DNA, the CDR3 is TGTGCCGTGGAGTTAGGACAGGGGAGCTACGAGCAGTACTTC. This sequence encodes CAVELGQGSYEQYF.

This chain uses TRBV6-6 with TRBJ1-3; perhaps TRBD1 as D (6 bases). CDR3 size: 15 residues. The germline gives CDR1 MNHNY, CDR2 SVGAGI (reference sequence). The germline V and J ends were trimmed by 0 bases and 3 bases, with 9 bases remaining between them. The chain's CDR3 is CASSYSARGGNTIYF. CDR3 in DNA: TGTGCCAGCAGTTACTCTGCCAGGGGTGGAAACACCATATATTTT.

This chain links TRBV2 with TRBJ2-1, with a tentative D call TRBD2 (6 bases). Germline-derived CDR1 and CDR2 are SNHLY and FYNNEI. There are 14 residues in the CDR3. V lost 5 bases, J lost 3 bases, and 11 bases lay in between. In DNA form, the CDR3 reads TGTGCCAGCAGTCAAGGGACTTACTACAATGAGCAGTTCTTC. Encoded protein: CASSQGTYYNEQFF.

The genes are TRBV7-9 and TRBJ2-1; 7 bases fit TRBD1. CDR3 length: 14 residues. Trimming removed 3 bases from V and 9 bases from J; junction bases left unmatched: 8. The germline gives CDR1 SEHNR, CDR2 FQNEAQ (reference sequence). CDR3 amino acids: CASSFFDRDAEQFF. In DNA form, the CDR3 reads TGTGCCAGCAGCTTTTTCGACAGGGATGCTGAGCAGTTCTTC. The variable domain in full, with the rest retrieved from reference TRBV7-9 and TRBJ2-1, is DTGVSQNPRHKITKRGQNVTFRCDPISEHNRLYWYRQTLGQGPEFLTYFQNEAQLEKSRLLSDRFSAERPKGSFSTLEIQRTEQGDSAMYLCASSFFDRDAEQFFGPGTRLTVL.

The rearrangement joins TRBV19 to TRBJ1-5; D is uncertain. The ends were cut back, 6 bases at V and 1 base at J, with 16 bases in the middle. This CDR3 has 16 amino acids. Germline values: CDR1 LNHDA, CDR2 SQIVND (reference sequence). CDR3 coding DNA: TGTGCCAGTAGATCAAATGCTGGAGGGAGCAATCAGCCCCAGCATTTT. It specifies CASRSNAGGSNQPQHF.